Sequencing of this T cell receptor beta chain was carried out in a study of blood T cell repertoires in COVID-19. Participants came from 24 US areas, aged roughly 18 to 95 years. Participant-reported clinical history was the basis for cohort assignment. Resolution of symptoms, clearance, or two negative PCRs was present in recovered Cohort 3 donors. The data were produced by immunoSEQ multiplex PCR, yet TCRdb's version contains in-frame clones alone and is incomplete. The table has under 200,000 clones, 88% seen once. This clone was detected a few times. The specimen was PBMCs or T cells enriched from blood (not recorded which). The receptor was derived from a woman between 45 and 65 years old who had recovered from COVID-19.

CDR3 sequence reads: CASSPGQGVKETQYF. For the CDR3, the DNA is TGTGCCAGCAGCCCGGGACAGGGGGTAAAAGAGACCCAGTACTTC. This sequence joins TRBV5-4 and TRBJ2-5; TRBD1 matches at 11 bases. The trim removed 4 bases at V and 3 bases at J, leaving 5 bases unmatched. This CDR3 has 15 amino acids. CDR1 and CDR2 (germline): SGHNT, YYREEE (reference sequence).